This T cell receptor (beta chain) was profiled in a study of blood T cell repertoires in COVID-19. Looking at the study overall: Researchers got acute and convalescent COVID-19 samples from the United States, Italy and Spain. PBMCs, B-cell-depleted T cells, or T cells were the source of the cDNA or gDNA that made up the material.

Germline V gene lookup returns CDR1 MNHEY and CDR2 SVGAGI. The CDR3 sequence is 15 residues long. Trimming removed 2 bases from V and 3 bases from J; junction bases left unmatched: 4. Sequenced by immunoSEQ multiplex PCR; TCRdb stores in-frame clones only, minus some. In the table there are hundreds of thousands of clones, around nine tenths of which are singletons. The origin of this receptor is a woman in her sixties or seventies with COVID-19, enrolled during active disease. The chain has TRBV6-5 and TRBJ2-7; 10 bases line up with TRBD2. Sequencing was done on a sample of peripheral blood. The CDR3 reads CASSYDSSGSYEQYF. The CDR3 nucleotides are TGTGCCAGCAGTTACGATTCTAGCGGGAGCTACGAGCAGTACTTC.